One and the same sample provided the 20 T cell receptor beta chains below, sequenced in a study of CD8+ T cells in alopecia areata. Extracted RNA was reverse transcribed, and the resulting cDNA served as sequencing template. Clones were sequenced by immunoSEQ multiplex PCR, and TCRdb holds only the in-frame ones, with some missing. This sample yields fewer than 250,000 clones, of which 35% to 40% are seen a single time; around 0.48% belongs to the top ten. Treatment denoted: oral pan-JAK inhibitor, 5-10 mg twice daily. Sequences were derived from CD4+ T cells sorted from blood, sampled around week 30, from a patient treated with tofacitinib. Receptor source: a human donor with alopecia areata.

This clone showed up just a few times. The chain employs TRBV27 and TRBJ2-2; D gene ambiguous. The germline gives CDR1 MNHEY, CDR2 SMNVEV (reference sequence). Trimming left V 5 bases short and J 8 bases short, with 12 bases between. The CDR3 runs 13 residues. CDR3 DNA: TGTGCCAGCAGTCTCAATCTTCCAGGGGAGCTGTTTTTT. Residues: CASSLNLPGELFF.

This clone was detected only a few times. This CDR3 is CASSYWQGYEQYF. The CDR3 coding sequence is TGTGCCAGCAGTTATTGGCAGGGATACGAGCAGTACTTC. The chain joins TRBV6-5 to TRBJ2-7, with a tentative D call TRBD1 (5 bases). This CDR3 comprises 13 residues. Germline CDR1 is MNHEY and CDR2 is SVGAGI. V gave up 3 bases and J gave up 4 bases, with 10 bases separating them.

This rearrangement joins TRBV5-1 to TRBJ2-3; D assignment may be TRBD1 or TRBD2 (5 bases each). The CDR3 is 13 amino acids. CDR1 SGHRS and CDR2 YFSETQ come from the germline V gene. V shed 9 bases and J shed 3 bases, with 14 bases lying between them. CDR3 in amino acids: CAIRDPQTDTQYF. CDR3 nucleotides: TGCGCCATCCGGGACCCTCAAACAGATACGCAGTATTTT.

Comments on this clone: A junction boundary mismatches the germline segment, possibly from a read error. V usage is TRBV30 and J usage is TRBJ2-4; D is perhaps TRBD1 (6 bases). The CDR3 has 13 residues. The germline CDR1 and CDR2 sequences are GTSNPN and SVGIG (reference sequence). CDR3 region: CAWSRTAQNIQYF. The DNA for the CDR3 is TGTGCCTGGAGTCGGACAGCCCAAAACATTCAGTACTTC.

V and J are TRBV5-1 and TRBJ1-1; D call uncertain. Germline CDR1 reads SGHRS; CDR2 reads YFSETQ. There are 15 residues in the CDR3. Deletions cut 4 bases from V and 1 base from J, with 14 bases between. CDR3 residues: CASSLAPLGNTEAFF. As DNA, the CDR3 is TGCGCCAGCAGCCTTGCTCCTCTGGGGAACACTGAAGCTTTCTTT.

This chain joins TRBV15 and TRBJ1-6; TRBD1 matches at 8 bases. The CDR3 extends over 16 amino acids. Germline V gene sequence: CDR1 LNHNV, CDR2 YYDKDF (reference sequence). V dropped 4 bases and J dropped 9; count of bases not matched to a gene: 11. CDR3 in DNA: TGTGCCACCAGCACCACGGACAGGGCCAGGGTTTCACCCCTCCACTTT. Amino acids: CATSTTDRARVSPLHF.

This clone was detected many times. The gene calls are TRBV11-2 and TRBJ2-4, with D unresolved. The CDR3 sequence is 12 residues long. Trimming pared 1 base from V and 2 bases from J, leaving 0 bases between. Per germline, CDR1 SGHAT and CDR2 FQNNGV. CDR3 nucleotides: TGTGCCAGCAGCTTAGCCAAAAACATTCAGTACTTC. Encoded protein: CASSLAKNIQYF. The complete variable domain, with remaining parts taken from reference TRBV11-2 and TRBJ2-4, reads EAGVAQSPRYKIIEKRQSVAFWCNPISGHATLYWYQQILGQGPKLLIQFQNNGVVDDSQLPKDRFSAERLKGVDSTLKIQPAKLEDSAVYLCASSLAKNIQYFGAGTRLSVL.

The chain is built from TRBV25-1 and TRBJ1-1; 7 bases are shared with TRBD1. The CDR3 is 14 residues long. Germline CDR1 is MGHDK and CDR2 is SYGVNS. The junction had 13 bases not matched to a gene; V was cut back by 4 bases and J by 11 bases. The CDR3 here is CASSVRTGRGEAFF. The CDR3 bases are TGTGCCAGCAGTGTGCGGACAGGCCGTGGGGAGGCTTTCTTT.

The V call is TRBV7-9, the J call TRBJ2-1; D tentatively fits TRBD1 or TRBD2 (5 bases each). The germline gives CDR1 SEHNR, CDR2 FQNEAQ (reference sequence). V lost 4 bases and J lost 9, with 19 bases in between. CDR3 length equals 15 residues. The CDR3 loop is CASSSPGPKYGEQFF. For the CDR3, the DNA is TGTGCCAGCAGCTCGCCGGGACCGAAATATGGTGAGCAGTTCTTC.

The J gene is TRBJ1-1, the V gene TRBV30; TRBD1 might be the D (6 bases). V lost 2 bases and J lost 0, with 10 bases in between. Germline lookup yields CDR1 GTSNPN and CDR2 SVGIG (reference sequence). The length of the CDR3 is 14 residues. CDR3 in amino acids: CAWSRGTLNTEAFF. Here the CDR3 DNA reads TGTGCCTGGAGTAGGGGGACTTTGAACACTGAAGCTTTCTTT.

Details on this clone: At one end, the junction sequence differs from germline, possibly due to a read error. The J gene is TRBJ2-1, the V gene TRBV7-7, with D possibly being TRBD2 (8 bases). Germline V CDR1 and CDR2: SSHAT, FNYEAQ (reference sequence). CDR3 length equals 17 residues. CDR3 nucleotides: TGTGCTAGCAGCCCCCAGGGGGAGCGGGAGTCACTAAATGAGCAGTTCTTC. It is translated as CASSPQGERESLNEQFF.

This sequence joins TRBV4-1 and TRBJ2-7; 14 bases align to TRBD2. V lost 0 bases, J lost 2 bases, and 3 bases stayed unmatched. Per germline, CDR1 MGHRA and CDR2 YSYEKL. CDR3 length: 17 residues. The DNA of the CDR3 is TGCGCCAGCAGCCAAGATCAGACTAGCGGGAGGGCCTACGAGCAGTACTTC. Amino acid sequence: CASSQDQTSGRAYEQYF.

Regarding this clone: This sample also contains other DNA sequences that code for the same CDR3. CDR3 amino acids: CASSSRQGDTEAFF. The CDR3, as DNA: TGTGCCAGCAGCAGCAGACAGGGGGACACTGAAGCTTTCTTT. The chain links TRBV7-9 to TRBJ1-1; 9 nucleotides line up with TRBD1. Germline CDR1 is SEHNR and CDR2 is FQNEAQ (reference sequence). This CDR3 is built from 14 residues. Trimming cost V 5 bases and J 3 bases; bases outside gene matches: 4.

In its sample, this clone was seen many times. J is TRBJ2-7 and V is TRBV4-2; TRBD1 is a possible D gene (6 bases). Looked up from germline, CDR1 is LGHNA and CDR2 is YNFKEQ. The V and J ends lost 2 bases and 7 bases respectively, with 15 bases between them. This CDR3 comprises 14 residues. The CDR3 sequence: CASSQRTGIAEQYF. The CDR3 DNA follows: TGTGCCAGCAGCCAAAGAACAGGGATTGCGGAGCAGTACTTC.

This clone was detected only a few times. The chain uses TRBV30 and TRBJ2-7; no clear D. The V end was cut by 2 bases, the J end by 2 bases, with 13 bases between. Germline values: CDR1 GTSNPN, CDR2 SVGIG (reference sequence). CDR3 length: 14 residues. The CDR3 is CAWSQWVFPYEQYF. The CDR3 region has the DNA TGTGCCTGGAGTCAGTGGGTGTTCCCCTACGAGCAGTACTTC. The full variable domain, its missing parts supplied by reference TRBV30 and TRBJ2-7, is SQTIHQWPATLVQPVGSPLSLECTVEGTSNPNLYWYRQAAGRGLQLLFYSVGIGQISSEVPQNLSASRPQDRQFILSSKKLLLSDSGFYLCAWSQWVFPYEQYFGPGTRLTVT.

The CDR3 DNA reads as TGTGCCAGCAGCTTAGGGACTAGCGGGGTTAAAGAGACCCAGTACTTC. Protein product: CASSLGTSGVKETQYF. The chain uses TRBV7-8 and TRBJ2-5, with 12 bases aligning to TRBD2. Per the germline V gene, CDR1 is SGHVS and CDR2 is FQNEAQ. The CDR3 totals 16 residues. Trimming at V came to 1 base and at J to 3 bases, leaving 3 bases not matched to a gene.

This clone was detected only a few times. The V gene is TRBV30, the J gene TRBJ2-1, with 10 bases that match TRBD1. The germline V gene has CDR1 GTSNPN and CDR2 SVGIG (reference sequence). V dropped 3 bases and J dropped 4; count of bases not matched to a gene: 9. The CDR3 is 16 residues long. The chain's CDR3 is CAWRGGRDRGYNEQFF. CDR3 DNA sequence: TGTGCCTGGAGGGGGGGCAGGGACAGGGGATACAATGAGCAGTTCTTC.

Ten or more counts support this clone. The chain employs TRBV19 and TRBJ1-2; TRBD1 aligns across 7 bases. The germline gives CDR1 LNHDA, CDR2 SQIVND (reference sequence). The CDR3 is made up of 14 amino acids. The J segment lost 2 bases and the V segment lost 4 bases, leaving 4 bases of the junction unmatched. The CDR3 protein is CASSSNRGNYGYTF. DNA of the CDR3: TGTGCCAGTAGTAGCAACAGGGGAAACTATGGCTACACCTTC.

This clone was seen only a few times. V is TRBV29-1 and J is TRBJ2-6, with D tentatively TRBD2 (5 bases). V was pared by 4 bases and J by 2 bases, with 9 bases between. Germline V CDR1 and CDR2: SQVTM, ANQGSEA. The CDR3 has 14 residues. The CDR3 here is CSVGRGTGANVLTF. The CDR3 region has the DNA TGCAGCGTTGGCCGGGGAACTGGGGCCAACGTCCTGACTTTC.

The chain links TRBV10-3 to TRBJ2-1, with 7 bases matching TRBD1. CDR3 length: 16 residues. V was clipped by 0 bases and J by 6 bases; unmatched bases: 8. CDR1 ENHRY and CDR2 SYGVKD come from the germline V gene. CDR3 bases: TGTGCCATCAGTGAGTCGATAGGGGGCTCGTTCAATGAGCAGTTCTTC. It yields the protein CAISESIGGSFNEQFF.